Listed below are T cell receptor beta chains from one sample, sequenced in a study of blood T cell repertoires in COVID-19. The data were produced by immunoSEQ multiplex PCR, yet TCRdb's version contains in-frame clones alone and is incomplete. The table includes 290,000 or so clones, about nine tenths detected once. Sequencing input: PBMCs or T cells enriched from blood (not recorded which). The receptors stem from a woman younger than 30 who had recovered from COVID-19. Both conserved end residues are part of each CDR3. Each record gives: J gene, V gene, clone size, D gene, CDR3 protein, CDR3 DNA. A D gene is named only where the DNA matches it firmly. Expanded clones are given a class, and other clones once, few, many or no size at all.

j_gene: TRBJ2-5
v_gene: TRBV10-3
abundance: -
d_gene: TRBD1
CDR3aa: CAISSPGTGLQETQYF
CDR3nt: TGTGCCATCTCGAGTCCCGGGACAGGCCTCCAAGAGACCCAGTACTTC

j_gene: TRBJ2-1
v_gene: TRBV4-1
abundance: once
d_gene: TRBD2
CDR3aa: CASSHRTSGRAGQFF
CDR3nt: TGCGCCAGCAGCCACAGGACTAGCGGGAGGGCCGGGCAGTTCTTC

j_gene: TRBJ1-1
v_gene: TRBV27
abundance: -
d_gene: TRBD1
CDR3aa: CASSRRSDRDAFF
CDR3nt: TGTGCCAGCAGTAGACGATCGGACAGGGACGCTTTCTTT

j_gene: TRBJ2-7
v_gene: TRBV7-9
abundance: -
d_gene: -
CDR3aa: CASSAYTGSYEQYF
CDR3nt: TGTGCCAGCAGCGCTTATACAGGGAGCTACGAGCAGTACTTC

j_gene: TRBJ2-3
v_gene: TRBV13
abundance: -
d_gene: TRBD1
CDR3aa: CASSGPGQGFGTTDTQYF
CDR3nt: TGTGCCAGCAGCGGCCCGGGACAGGGGTTCGGGACCACAGATACGCAGTATTTT

j_gene: TRBJ1-5
v_gene: TRBV7-2
abundance: -
d_gene: -
CDR3aa: CASSSGGGHQPQHF
CDR3nt: TGTGCCAGCAGCAGTGGCGGGGGACATCAGCCCCAGCATTTT

j_gene: TRBJ2-7
v_gene: TRBV6-2/TRBV6-3
abundance: -
d_gene: TRBD2
CDR3aa: CASSSPTSGGNYEQYF
CDR3nt: TGTGCCAGCAGTTCCCCAACTAGCGGGGGAAACTACGAGCAGTACTTC

j_gene: TRBJ2-1
v_gene: TRBV7-8
abundance: -
d_gene: -
CDR3aa: CASSLEGGSRLRGEQFF
CDR3nt: TGTGCCAGCAGCTTAGAGGGCGGGTCCCGCCTCAGGGGTGAGCAGTTCTTC

j_gene: TRBJ1-2
v_gene: TRBV4-1
abundance: -
d_gene: -
CDR3aa: CASSEMRGRRNYGYTF
CDR3nt: TGCGCCAGCAGCGAAATGCGGGGCCGTCGGAACTATGGCTACACCTTC

j_gene: TRBJ2-5
v_gene: TRBV9
abundance: -
d_gene: -
CDR3aa: CASSEGGYWQETQYF
CDR3nt: TGTGCCAGCAGCGAGGGGGGGTATTGGCAAGAGACCCAGTACTTC

j_gene: TRBJ2-7
v_gene: TRBV11-2
abundance: -
d_gene: TRBD2
CDR3aa: CASSQIGAGGYEQYF
CDR3nt: TGTGCCAGCAGTCAGATAGGAGCGGGGGGTTACGAGCAGTACTTC

j_gene: TRBJ1-2
v_gene: TRBV7-8
abundance: few
d_gene: TRBD1
CDR3aa: CASSSGTGGVSNYGYTF
CDR3nt: TGTGCCAGCAGCTCAGGGACAGGGGGCGTTTCTAACTATGGCTACACCTTC

j_gene: TRBJ1-1
v_gene: TRBV19
abundance: -
d_gene: -
CDR3aa: CASSPSGGRESEAFF
CDR3nt: TGTGCCAGTAGTCCTTCCGGGGGGCGCGAGTCTGAAGCTTTCTTT

j_gene: TRBJ2-5
v_gene: TRBV30
abundance: -
d_gene: -
CDR3aa: CAWNYQETQYF
CDR3nt: TGTGCCTGGAACTACCAAGAGACCCAGTACTTC

j_gene: TRBJ2-1
v_gene: TRBV13
abundance: -
d_gene: TRBD2
CDR3aa: CASSSGTSPYNEQFF
CDR3nt: TGTGCCAGCAGCTCCGGGACTAGTCCTTACAATGAGCAGTTCTTC